This T cell receptor (beta chain) derives from a study of T-cell reconstitution after alpha-beta-depleted transplantation in children. This CDR3 contains 12 residues. CDR1 and CDR2 (germline): MNHEY, SVGAGI. Trimming left V 4 bases short and J 11 bases short, with 12 bases between. As it was prepared, the TCRbeta library received unique molecular identifiers. TCRdb re-called the PCR reads with MiXCR, one entry per CDR3 protein. The repertoire holds some 550,000 distinct CDR3 sequences, with around 17% as singletons. The chain links TRBV6-5 to TRBJ1-5; D call uncertain. The sample here was PBMCs from the stem cell graft donor, taken from the stem cell graft. The receptor was isolated from a human donor who donated a stem cell graft to a child with acute lymphoblastic leukemia. Here the CDR3 reads CASSSIPGAQHF. Here the CDR3 DNA reads TGTGCCAGCAGTTCTATTCCCGGGGCCCAGCATTTT.